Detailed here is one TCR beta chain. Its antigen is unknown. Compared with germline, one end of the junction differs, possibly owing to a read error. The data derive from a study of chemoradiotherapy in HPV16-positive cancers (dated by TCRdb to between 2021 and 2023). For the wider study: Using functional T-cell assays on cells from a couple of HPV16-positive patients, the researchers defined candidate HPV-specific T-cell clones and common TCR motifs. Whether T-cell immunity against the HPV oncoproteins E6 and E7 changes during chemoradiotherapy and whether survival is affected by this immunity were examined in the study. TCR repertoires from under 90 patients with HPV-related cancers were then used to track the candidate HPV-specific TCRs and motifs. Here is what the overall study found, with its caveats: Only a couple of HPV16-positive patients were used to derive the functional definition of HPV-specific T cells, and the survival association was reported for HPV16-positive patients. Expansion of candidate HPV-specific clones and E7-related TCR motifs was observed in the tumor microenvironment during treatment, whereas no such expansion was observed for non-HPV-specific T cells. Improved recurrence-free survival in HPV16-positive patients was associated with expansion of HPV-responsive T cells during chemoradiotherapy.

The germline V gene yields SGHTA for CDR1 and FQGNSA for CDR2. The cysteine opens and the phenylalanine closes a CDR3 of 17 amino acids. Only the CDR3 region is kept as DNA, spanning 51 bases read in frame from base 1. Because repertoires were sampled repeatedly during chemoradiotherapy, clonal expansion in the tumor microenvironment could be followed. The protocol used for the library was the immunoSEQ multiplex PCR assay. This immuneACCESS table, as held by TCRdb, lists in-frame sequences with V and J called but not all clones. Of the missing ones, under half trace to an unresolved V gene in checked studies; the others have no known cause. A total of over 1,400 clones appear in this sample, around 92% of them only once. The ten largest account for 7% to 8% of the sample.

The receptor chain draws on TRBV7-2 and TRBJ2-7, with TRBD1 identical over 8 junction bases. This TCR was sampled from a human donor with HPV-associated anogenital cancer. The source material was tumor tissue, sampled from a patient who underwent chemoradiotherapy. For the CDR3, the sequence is CASSLESWSGGSNEQYF. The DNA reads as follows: TGTGCCAGCAGCTTAGAGTCTTGGTCAGGGGGCTCCAACGAGCAGTACTTC.